This T cell receptor beta chain was sequenced for a study of T-cell reconstitution after alpha-beta-depleted transplantation in children listed by TCRdb under 2016. Regarding the complete study: Using TCR repertoire profiling, the study followed T-cell immune reconstitution in a quantitative way in children after TCRalphabeta/CD19-depleted allogeneic hematopoietic cell transplantation. The investigation overall reported the following: Over subsequent months, a decline in hyperexpanded clone frequencies was noted, and after one year, T-cell counts and TCRbeta diversity were mostly ascribed to newly produced T cells. The high TCRbeta diversity at day 60 in some patients was ascribed to recipient T cells and intrathymic progenitors that had survived conditioning. The apparently early alphabetaT-cell count recovery about two months after transplant was reportedly dependent on only several hundred rapidly expanded clones derived from non-depleted graft cells.

This specimen's treatment or condition label, interpreted: allogeneic hematopoietic cell transplantation with graft depleted of TCRalphabeta T cells and CD19 B cells. The transplant recipients were children given TCRalphabeta/CD19-depleted allogeneic hematopoietic cell grafts. In its sample, this clonotype was seen a few times. Its cognate antigen has yet to be identified. No much larger clone exists at a distance of one base, and base qualities are not known. Including cysteine and phenylalanine, the CDR3 has 15 amino acids. Of the read, only the CDR3 DNA is kept; its 45 bases are in frame from base 1. CDR1 and CDR2, looked up from the germline V gene, are KGHDR and SFDVKD. Trimming takes 4 bases off V and 1 base off J; junction bases not matched to a gene: 4. Library preparation employed PCR. This sample was sequenced with an Illumina HiSeq 2500. To normalize quantification of the TCRbeta repertoire, the TCR libraries were built with molecular barcoding that relied on unique molecular identifiers. TCRdb reprocessing: public reads trimmed at Q25 with fastp, clones called with MiXCR, in-frame beta chains kept. One record per CDR3 amino acid sequence lists the most common genes and DNA. The sample has around 450,000 distinct CDR3 sequences on record, over 9.5% of them singletons. In total, the top ten clones hold just over 2% of the sample.

This chain joins TRBV24-1 to TRBJ2-3; TRBD2 lines up with 7 middle nucleotides. The receptor was derived from a child aged 2 to 15 with inherited bone marrow failure, due to receive a stem cell transplant. This sample comprised PBMCs, obtained before TCRalphabeta/CD19-depleted stem cell transplant. The DNA is TGTGCCACCAGTGAGGGGGGGGTTGGCACAGATACGCAGTATTTT. This translates into CATSEGGVGTDTQYF.